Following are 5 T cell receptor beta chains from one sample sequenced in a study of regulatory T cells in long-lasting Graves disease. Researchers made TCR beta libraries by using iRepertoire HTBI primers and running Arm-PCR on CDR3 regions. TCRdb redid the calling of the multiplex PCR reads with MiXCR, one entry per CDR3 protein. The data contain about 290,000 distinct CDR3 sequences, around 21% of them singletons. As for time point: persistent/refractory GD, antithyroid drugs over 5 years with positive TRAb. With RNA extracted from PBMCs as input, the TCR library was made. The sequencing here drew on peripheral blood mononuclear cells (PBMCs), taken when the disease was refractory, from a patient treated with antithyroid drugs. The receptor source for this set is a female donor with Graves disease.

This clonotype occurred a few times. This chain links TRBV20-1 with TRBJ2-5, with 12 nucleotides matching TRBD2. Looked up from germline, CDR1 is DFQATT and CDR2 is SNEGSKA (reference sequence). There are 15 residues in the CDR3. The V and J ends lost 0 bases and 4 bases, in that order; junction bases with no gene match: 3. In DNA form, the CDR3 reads TGCAGTGCTAGAGATCCTAGCGGGAGGGCAGAGACCCAGTACTTC. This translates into CSARDPSGRAETQYF.

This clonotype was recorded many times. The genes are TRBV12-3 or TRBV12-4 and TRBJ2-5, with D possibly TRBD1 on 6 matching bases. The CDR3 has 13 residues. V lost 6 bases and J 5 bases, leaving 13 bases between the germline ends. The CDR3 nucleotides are TGTGCCAGCAGCCATGGACAGTTGGAGACCCAGTACTTC. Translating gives CASSHGQLETQYF.

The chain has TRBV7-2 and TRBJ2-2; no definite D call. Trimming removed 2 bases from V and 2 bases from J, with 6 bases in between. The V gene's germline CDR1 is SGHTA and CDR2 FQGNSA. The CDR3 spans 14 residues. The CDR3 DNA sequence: TGTGCCAGCAGCTTACAAGTAAACACCGGGGAGCTGTTTTTT. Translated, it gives CASSLQVNTGELFF.

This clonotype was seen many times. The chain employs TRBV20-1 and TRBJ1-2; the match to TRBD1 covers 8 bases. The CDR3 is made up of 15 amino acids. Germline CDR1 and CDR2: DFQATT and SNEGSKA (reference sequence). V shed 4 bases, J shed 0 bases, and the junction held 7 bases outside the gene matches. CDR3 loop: CSATGTGYSNYGYTF. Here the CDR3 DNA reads TGCAGTGCTACCGGGACAGGTTATTCTAACTATGGCTACACCTTC.

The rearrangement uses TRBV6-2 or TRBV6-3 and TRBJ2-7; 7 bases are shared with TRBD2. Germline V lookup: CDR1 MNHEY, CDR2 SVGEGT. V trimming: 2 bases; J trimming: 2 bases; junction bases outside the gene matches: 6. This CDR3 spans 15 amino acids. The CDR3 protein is CASSYGAGQAYEQYF. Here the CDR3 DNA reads TGTGCCAGCAGTTACGGAGCGGGGCAAGCCTACGAGCAGTACTTC.